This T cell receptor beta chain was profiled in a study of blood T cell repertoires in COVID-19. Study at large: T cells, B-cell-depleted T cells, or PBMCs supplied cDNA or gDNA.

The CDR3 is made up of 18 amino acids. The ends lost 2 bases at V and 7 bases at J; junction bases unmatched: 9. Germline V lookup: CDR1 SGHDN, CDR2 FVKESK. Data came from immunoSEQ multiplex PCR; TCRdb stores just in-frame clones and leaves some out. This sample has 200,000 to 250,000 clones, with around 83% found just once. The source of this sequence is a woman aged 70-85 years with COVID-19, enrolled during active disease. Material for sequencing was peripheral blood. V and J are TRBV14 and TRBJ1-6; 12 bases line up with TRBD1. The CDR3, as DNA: TGTGCCAGCAGCCAATGGGGGACAGGGGGCCTCCTGAATTCACCCCTCCACTTT. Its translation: CASSQWGTGGLLNSPLHF.